This T cell receptor (beta chain) emerged from a study of blood T cell repertoires in COVID-19. Background on the study: Samples taken during acute and convalescent COVID-19 were collected in the United States, Italy and Spain. Sample material is recorded as cDNA or gDNA derived from T cells, B-cell-depleted T cells, or PBMCs.

In the authors' workflow: Amplification of reference gene primers was used by the study to estimate nucleated cell counts. Assay used: immunoSEQ multiplex PCR; TCRdb lists only in-frame clones, some missing. That table is the source of V, J and clone size, and D and trimming were worked out from the DNA. The sample contains about 280,000 clones, about 88% of which appear only once. Enrolment of Seattle patients took place during active infection, and they were followed longitudinally. CDR1 is LGHDT, CDR2 YNNKEL, per germline (reference sequence). The CDR3 runs to 14 residues. V was shortened by 2 bases and J by 7 bases, with 15 bases between the two germline ends. This clone was recorded once.

This TCR derives from a woman aged 25 to 45 with COVID-19, enrolled during active disease. The chain combines TRBV3-1 (or the pseudogene TRBV3-2) with TRBJ2-7; D is possibly TRBD1 (5 bases). The sequencing input was peripheral blood. The CDR3 spells CASSQLDTTSEQYF. In nucleotides, the CDR3 is TGTGCCAGCAGCCAACTGGACACTACGTCAGAGCAGTACTTC.